This T cell receptor beta chain emerged from a study of PD-1 blockade in classical Hodgkin lymphoma. V gave up 2 bases and J gave up 0 bases, with 6 bases separating them. Per the germline V gene, CDR1 is SGHRS and CDR2 is YFSETQ. This CDR3 spans 13 amino acids. The repertoire was sequenced with immunoSEQ multiplex PCR; TCRdb's copy has only in-frame clones and lacks some. The sample carries about 41,000 clones, around two thirds recorded once. Worth noting for this clone: Its antigen is not identified.

Points from the study as a whole: Exclusion applied to patients who initiated nivolumab less than 1 year following ASCT. A significant rise in TCR diversity by C4D1 was seen for CD4+ but not CD8+ cells. Repertoire difference causes, possibly disease activity or prior therapy, remain undefined.

The time point: cycle 4 day 1 (C4D1), after about 6 weeks of nivolumab. Each patient's relapse followed autologous stem cell transplantation, and brentuximab vedotin exposure varied. The study recorded best responses of complete response, partial response or progressive disease. The sample in question was peripheral blood mononuclear cells (PBMCs), obtained before the fourth cycle of nivolumab. The V gene is TRBV5-1, the J gene TRBJ2-7; D is ambiguous. The clonotype originates from a human donor with classical Hodgkin lymphoma. The CDR3 DNA follows: TGCGCCAGCAGCTTTGACAACTCCTACGAGCAGTACTTC. The encoded protein is CASSFDNSYEQYF.